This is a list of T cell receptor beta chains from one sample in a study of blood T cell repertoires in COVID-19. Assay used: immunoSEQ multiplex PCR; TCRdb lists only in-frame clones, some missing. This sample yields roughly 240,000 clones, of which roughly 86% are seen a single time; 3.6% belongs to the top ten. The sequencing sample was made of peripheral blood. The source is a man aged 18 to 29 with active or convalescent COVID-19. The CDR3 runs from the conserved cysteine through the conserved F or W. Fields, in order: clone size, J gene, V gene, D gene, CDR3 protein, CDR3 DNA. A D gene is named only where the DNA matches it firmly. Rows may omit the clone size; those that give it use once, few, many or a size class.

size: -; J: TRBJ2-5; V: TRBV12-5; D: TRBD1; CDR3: CASGSEGAQETQYF; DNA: TGTGCTAGTGGTTCCGAGGGGGCCCAAGAGACCCAGTACTTC
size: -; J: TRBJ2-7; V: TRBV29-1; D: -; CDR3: CSVGPQKLYEQYF; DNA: TGCAGCGTTGGGCCGCAGAAATTATACGAGCAGTACTTC
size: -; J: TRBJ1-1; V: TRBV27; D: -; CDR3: CASSLKSLGARGTEAFF; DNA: TGTGCCAGCAGTTTAAAGAGTTTGGGGGCGCGGGGGACTGAAGCTTTCTTT
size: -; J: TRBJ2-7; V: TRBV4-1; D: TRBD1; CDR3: CASSQPTGGPPVEQYF; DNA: TGCGCCAGCAGCCAGCCGACAGGGGGGCCGCCCGTAGAGCAGTACTTC
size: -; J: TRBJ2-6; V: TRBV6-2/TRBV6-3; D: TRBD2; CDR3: CASSPGGANVLTF; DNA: TGTGCCAGCAGCCCGGGGGGAGCCAACGTCCTGACTTTC
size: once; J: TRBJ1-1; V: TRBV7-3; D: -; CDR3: CASSPQSDTEAFF; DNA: TGTGCCAGCAGCCCCCAATCGGACACTGAAGCTTTCTTT
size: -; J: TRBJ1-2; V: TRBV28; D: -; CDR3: CASRVQGTNYGYTF; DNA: TGTGCCAGCAGAGTGCAGGGGACCAACTATGGCTACACCTTC
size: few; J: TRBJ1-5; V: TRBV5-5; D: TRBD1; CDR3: CASSRGTDNQPQHF; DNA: TGTGCCAGCAGCCGAGGGACAGATAATCAGCCCCAGCATTTT
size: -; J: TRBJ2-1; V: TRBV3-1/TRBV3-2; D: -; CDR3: CASSSSLWVHEQFF; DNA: TGTGCCAGCAGCTCCTCACTATGGGTCCATGAGCAGTTCTTC
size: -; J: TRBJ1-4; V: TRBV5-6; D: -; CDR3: CASSLVGDRNNEKLFF; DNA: TGTGCCAGCAGCTTGGTTGGCGACAGAAATAATGAAAAACTGTTTTTT
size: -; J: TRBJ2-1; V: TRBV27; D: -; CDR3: CASSFPGDEQFF; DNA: TGTGCCAGCAGCTTCCCAGGGGATGAGCAGTTCTTC
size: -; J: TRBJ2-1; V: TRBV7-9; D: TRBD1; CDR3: CASSHPWGTGGFNEQFF; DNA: TGTGCCAGCAGCCACCCCTGGGGGACAGGGGGGTTCAATGAGCAGTTCTTC
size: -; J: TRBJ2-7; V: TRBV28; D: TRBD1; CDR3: CASTRQGPSDEQYF; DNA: TGTGCCAGCACAAGACAGGGTCCGTCGGACGAGCAGTACTTC
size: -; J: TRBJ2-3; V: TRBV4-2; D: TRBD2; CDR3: CASSQTSEQDTQYF; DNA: TGTGCCAGCAGCCAGACTAGCGAACAAGATACGCAGTATTTT
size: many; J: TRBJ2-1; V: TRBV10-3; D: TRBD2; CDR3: CAIRIAGASGEQFF; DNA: TGTGCCATCAGGATAGCGGGAGCAAGTGGAGAGCAGTTCTTC
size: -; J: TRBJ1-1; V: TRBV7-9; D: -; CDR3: CASSSLPRGGTEAFF; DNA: TGTGCCAGCAGCTCGCTACCTAGGGGAGGCACTGAAGCTTTCTTT
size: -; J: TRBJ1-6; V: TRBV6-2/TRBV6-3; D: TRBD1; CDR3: CASSYSTGGGSPLHF; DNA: TGTGCCAGCAGTTACTCGACAGGGGGTGGGTCACCCCTCCACTTT
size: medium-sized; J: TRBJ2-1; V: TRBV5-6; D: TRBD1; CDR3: CASKTGTGLYNEQFF; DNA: TGTGCCAGCAAAACAGGGACAGGGCTCTACAATGAGCAGTTCTTC
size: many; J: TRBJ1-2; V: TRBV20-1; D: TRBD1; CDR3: CSASQGAPSRYTF; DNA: TGCAGTGCTAGTCAGGGGGCACCTTCTCGCTACACCTTC
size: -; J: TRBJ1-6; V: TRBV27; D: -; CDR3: CASSLSSGYLGPNSPLHF; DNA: TGTGCCAGCAGTTTATCGAGTGGATATCTGGGCCCAAATTCACCCCTCCACTTT
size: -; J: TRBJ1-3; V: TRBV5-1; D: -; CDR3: CASSSTISGNTIYF; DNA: TGCGCCAGCAGCTCCACAATCTCTGGAAACACCATATATTTT
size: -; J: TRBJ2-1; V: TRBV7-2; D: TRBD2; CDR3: CASSPRTSGQEQFF; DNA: TGTGCCAGCAGCCCCCGGACTAGCGGGCAAGAGCAGTTCTTC
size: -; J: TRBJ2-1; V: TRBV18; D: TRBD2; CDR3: CASSPFGEAGNEQFF; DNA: TGTGCCAGCTCACCGTTCGGGGAAGCGGGGAATGAGCAGTTCTTC
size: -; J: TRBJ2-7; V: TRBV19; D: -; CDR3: CASSIGWRDSYEQYF; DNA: TGTGCCAGTAGTATAGGGTGGCGGGACTCCTACGAGCAGTACTTC
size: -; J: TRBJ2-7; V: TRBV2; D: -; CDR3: CASRTSGSNEQYF; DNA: TGTGCCAGCCGGACATCAGGCAGTAACGAGCAGTACTTC
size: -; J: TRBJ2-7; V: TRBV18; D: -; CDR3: CASSRDYEQYF; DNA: TGTGCCAGCTCACGCGACTACGAGCAGTACTTC
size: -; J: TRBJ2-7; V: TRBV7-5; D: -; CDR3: CVRSYFTGGSYEQYF; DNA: TGTGTCAGAAGCTATTTTACAGGGGGCTCCTACGAGCAGTACTTC
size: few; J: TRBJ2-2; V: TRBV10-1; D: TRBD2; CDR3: CASRRERNTGELFF; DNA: TGCGCCTCCCGGCGGGAGCGGAACACCGGGGAGCTGTTTTTT
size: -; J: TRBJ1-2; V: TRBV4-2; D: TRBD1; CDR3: CASSLDLGTGDDYGYTF; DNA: TGTGCCAGCAGCCTAGACCTCGGGACAGGGGACGACTATGGCTACACCTTC
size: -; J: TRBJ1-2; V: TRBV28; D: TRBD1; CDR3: CASTNIGDRRDGYTF; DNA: TGTGCCAGCACCAATATTGGGGACAGGCGGGATGGCTACACCTTC
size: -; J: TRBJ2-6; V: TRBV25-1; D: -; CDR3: CASSEILPFSGANVLTF; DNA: TGTGCCAGCAGTGAAATTCTCCCTTTCTCTGGGGCCAACGTCCTGACTTTC
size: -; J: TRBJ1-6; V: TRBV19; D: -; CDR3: CATSWGPSYNSPLHF; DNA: TGTGCCACCAGCTGGGGGCCATCCTATAATTCACCCCTCCACTTT
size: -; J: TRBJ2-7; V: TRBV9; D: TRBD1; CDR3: CASSVGDRGSYEQYF; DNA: TGTGCCAGCAGCGTAGGGGACAGGGGTTCTTACGAGCAGTACTTC
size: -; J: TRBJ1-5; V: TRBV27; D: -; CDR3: CASSSGDQPQHF; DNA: TGTGCCAGCAGTTCAGGGGATCAGCCCCAGCATTTT
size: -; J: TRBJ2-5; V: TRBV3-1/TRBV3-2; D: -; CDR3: CASSQEVAGETQYF; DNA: TGTGCCAGCAGCCAAGAAGTGGCAGGAGAGACCCAGTACTTC
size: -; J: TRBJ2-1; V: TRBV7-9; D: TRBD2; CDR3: CASSTGTSGFRGNEQFF; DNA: TGTGCCAGCAGCACCGGGACTAGCGGGTTCCGTGGGAATGAGCAGTTCTTC
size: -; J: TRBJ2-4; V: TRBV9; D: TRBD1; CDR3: CASGTGDQNIQYF; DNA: TGTGCCAGCGGCACAGGGGATCAAAACATTCAGTACTTC
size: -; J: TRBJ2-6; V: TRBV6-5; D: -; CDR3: CASSFRGSGANVLTF; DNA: TGTGCCAGCAGTTTCAGGGGATCTGGGGCCAACGTCCTGACTTTC
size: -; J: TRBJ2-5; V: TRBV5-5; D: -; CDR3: CASSFTFEYLPETQYF; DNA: TGTGCCAGCAGCTTTACCTTTGAGTATCTCCCAGAGACCCAGTACTTC
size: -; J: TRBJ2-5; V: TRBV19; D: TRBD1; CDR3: CASSLGQYQETQYF; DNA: TGTGCCAGTAGTTTGGGACAGTACCAAGAGACCCAGTACTTC
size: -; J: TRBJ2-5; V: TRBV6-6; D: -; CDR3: CASSSSLETQYF; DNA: TGTGCCAGCAGTTCCTCTCTGGAGACCCAGTACTTC
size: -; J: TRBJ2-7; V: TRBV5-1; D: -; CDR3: CASKSMSGEQYF; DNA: TGCGCCAGCAAAAGTATGTCGGGGGAGCAGTACTTC
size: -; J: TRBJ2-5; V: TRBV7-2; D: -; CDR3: CASSFYREETQYF; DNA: TGTGCCAGCAGCTTTTACAGAGAAGAGACCCAGTACTTC
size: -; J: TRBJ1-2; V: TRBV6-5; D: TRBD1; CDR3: CASIPGAGGSYGYTF; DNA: TGTGCCAGCATTCCAGGGGCAGGGGGCAGCTATGGCTACACCTTC
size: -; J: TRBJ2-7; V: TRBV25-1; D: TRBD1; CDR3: CASSETSIGTGNYEQYF; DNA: TGTGCCAGCAGTGAAACTTCCATTGGGACAGGGAACTACGAGCAGTACTTC